A single sample gave rise to the 4 T cell receptor beta chains below, sequenced in a study of naive CD8 T cells in extremely preterm neonates. The data were produced by immunoSEQ multiplex PCR, yet TCRdb's version contains in-frame clones alone and is incomplete. The table shows approximately 4,900 clones, with about 97% occurring only once. The sequencing input was naive CD8+ T cells from blood. Receptors were obtained from a human donor in good health.

As DNA, the CDR3 is TGTGCCAGCAGTTCTCAGGGTTGGAATTCACCCCTCCACTTT. Its protein product is CASSSQGWNSPLHF. The chain combines TRBV6-5 with TRBJ1-6; a weak D match, TRBD1 (5 bases). The CDR3 length is 14 residues. V was clipped by 4 bases and J by 7 bases, with 11 bases between them. CDR1 is MNHEY and CDR2 is SVGAGI in the germline V gene.

The rearrangement joins TRBV28 to TRBJ1-1; 9 bases match TRBD1. V lost 6 bases to trimming and J lost 2 bases; unmatched junction nucleotides: 7. This CDR3 is built from 15 residues. Per the germline V gene, CDR1 is MDHEN and CDR2 is SYDVKM. The CDR3 nucleotides read TGTGCCAGCAGCCCGACGGGACAGGGTAACACTGAAGCTTTCTTT. This encodes CASSPTGQGNTEAFF.

This rearrangement joins TRBV27 to TRBJ2-5; D is perhaps TRBD2 (5 bases). Germline CDR1 MNHEY, CDR2 SMNVEV (reference sequence). V was shortened by 1 base and J by 4 bases, with 13 bases between the two germline ends. The length of the CDR3 is 15 residues. For the CDR3, the DNA is TGTGCCAGCAGTTTATTCGCCGGGGTGCGAGAGACCCAGTACTTC. Translation: CASSLFAGVRETQYF.

This clone showed up just once. J is TRBJ2-3 and V is TRBV19; 7 bases agree with TRBD1. The CDR3 is 13 residues long. Trimming took 9 bases from V and 0 from J; bases not matched to a gene: 3. The germline V gene encodes CDR1 LNHDA and CDR2 SQIVND (reference sequence). CDR3 nucleotides: TGTGCCAGCGGACAGGTTAGCACAGATACGCAGTATTTT. The encoded protein is CASGQVSTDTQYF.